This entry lists 32 T cell receptor beta chains sequenced from one sample in a study of T cells in Graves' hyperthyroidism and ophthalmopathy. Amplification of TCR beta CDR3 regions used RNA as the template. First-round RT-PCR with HTBI primers amplified the TCR CDR3 region. TCRdb re-derived calls from the multiplex PCR reads in MiXCR, one entry per CDR3 protein. The data contain around 560,000 distinct CDR3 sequences, 15% to 20% of them singletons. Input material: blood. These receptors originate from a woman between 18 and 29 years old with Graves' hyperthyroidism.

This sequence joins TRBV5-1 and TRBJ2-5; 9 nucleotides match TRBD2. Trimming took 2 bases from V and 2 from J; bases not matched to a gene: 4. CDR3 length equals 15 residues. Germline values: CDR1 SGHRS, CDR2 YFSETQ. The DNA for the CDR3 is TGCGCCAGCAGCTTAGCGGGAGGAGTTCAAGAGACCCAGTACTTC. Its protein is CASSLAGGVQETQYF.

Note on this clonotype: A much larger clone sits a single nucleotide away, making a read error possible. The chain has TRBV11-2 and TRBJ2-3; no reliable D call. Germline V gives CDR1 SGHAT, CDR2 FQNNGV. The CDR3 is 15 amino acids. V dropped 5 bases and J dropped 5 bases, with 17 bases sitting between them. CDR3 in DNA: TGTGCCAGCAGCAAAGCCCGGCACCGAGGAGATACGCAGTATTTT. Residues: CASSKARHRGDTQYF.

The gene calls are TRBV6-1 and TRBJ2-5; 11 nucleotides match TRBD2. This CDR3 comprises 13 residues. Germline CDR1 is MNHNS and CDR2 is SASEGT. The ends lost 7 bases at V and 3 bases at J; junction bases unmatched: 1. CDR3 loop: CASTSGGKETQYF. In DNA form, the CDR3 reads TGTGCCAGCACTAGCGGGGGGAAAGAGACCCAGTACTTC.

V gene TRBV6-2 or TRBV6-3 combines with J gene TRBJ2-1; 7 bases match TRBD1. The CDR3 contains 17 residues. Per the germline V gene, CDR1 is MNHEY and CDR2 is SVGEGT. V was clipped by 2 bases and J by 0 bases; unmatched bases: 7. The CDR3 nucleotides read TGTGCCAGCAGTTACGAAAGGACAGGACACTCCTACAATGAGCAGTTCTTC. Amino acid sequence: CASSYERTGHSYNEQFF.

The V call is TRBV20-1, the J call TRBJ2-1; the match to TRBD2 covers 12 bases. The junction had 7 bases not matched to a gene; V was cut back by 6 bases and J by 4 bases. CDR3 length: 15 residues. Germline V CDR1 and CDR2: DFQATT, SNEGSKA (reference sequence). In DNA form, the CDR3 reads TGCAGTGCCGAGGGCGGACTAGCGGGATACAATGAGCAGTTCTTC. It is translated as CSAEGGLAGYNEQFF.

The chain couples TRBV9 to TRBJ2-1; 9 bases are shared with TRBD1. The CDR3 runs 18 residues. The V gene end was trimmed by 0 bases and the J gene end by 6 bases; junction bases not matched to a gene: 13. The germline gives CDR1 SGDLS, CDR2 YYNGEE. DNA for the CDR3: TGTGCCAGCAGCGTAGATGGGGCGGGACAGGGTTCTCGCAATGAGCAGTTCTTC. It encodes CASSVDGAGQGSRNEQFF.

The chain recombines TRBV7-8 with TRBJ2-7; D is uncertain. Germline CDR1 is SGHVS and CDR2 is FQNEAQ. The CDR3 covers 15 residues. V lost 6 bases to trimming and J lost 0 bases, with 15 bases between them. The CDR3 coding sequence is TGTGCCAGCAGACGGACGCTTTCCAGCTCCTACGAGCAGTACTTC. Translating it yields CASRRTLSSSYEQYF. Full variable domain (missing parts from reference TRBV7-8 and TRBJ2-7): GAGVSQSPRYKVAKRGQDVALRCDPISGHVSLFWYQQALGQGPEFLTYFQNEAQLDKSGLPSDRFFAERPEGSVSTLKIQRTQQEDSAVYLCASRRTLSSSYEQYFGPGTRLTVT.

V is TRBV4-1 and J is TRBJ1-2; 9 nucleotides line up with TRBD1. The CDR3 spans 17 residues. The germline gives CDR1 MGHRA, CDR2 YSYEKL. With 4 bases clipped from V and 8 bases from J, the junction kept 17 bases outside the gene matches. CDR3: CASSLWTGAPGVGGYTF. Written as DNA, the CDR3 is TGCGCCAGCAGCCTCTGGACAGGGGCCCCGGGGGTAGGGGGCTACACCTTC.

This clonotype came up a few times. This chain connects TRBV19 to TRBJ2-1; 9 bases line up with TRBD2. From germline, CDR1 is LNHDA and CDR2 SQIVND (reference sequence). The CDR3 is 14 residues long. V was pared by 6 bases and J by 6 bases, with 6 bases of the junction left unmatched. The CDR3 DNA reads TGTGCCAGTAGGCCTCCGGGACTAGCCAATGAGCAGTTCTTC. This encodes CASRPPGLANEQFF.

This clonotype has at least ten counts. The V call is TRBV27, the J call TRBJ1-6; D call uncertain. V gave up 5 bases and J gave up 6 bases, with 8 bases separating them. CDR3 length: 13 amino acids. Germline lookup yields CDR1 MNHEY and CDR2 SMNVEV (reference sequence). The CDR3 is CASSPLINSPLHF. CDR3 in DNA: TGTGCCAGCAGTCCGCTGATTAATTCACCCCTCCACTTT.

This clonotype was counted ten times or more. CDR3 region: CASNERSGRQVYNEQFF. The CDR3 nucleotides read TGTGCCAGCAACGAACGGAGCGGGAGGCAGGTCTACAATGAGCAGTTCTTC. The V and J genes are TRBV2 and TRBJ2-1; 9 bases are a match to TRBD2. CDR1 and CDR2 (germline): SNHLY, FYNNEI. V lost 7 bases and J lost 3; bases outside the gene matches: 13. This CDR3 has 17 residues.

This clonotype was detected a few times. The chain is built from TRBV5-8 and TRBJ2-1; D gene ambiguous. Between the trimmed V and J ends, which lost 1 base and 6 bases, there was a span of 11 bases. The CDR3 runs to 14 residues. CDR1 and CDR2 from the germline V gene are SGHTS and YDEGEE. The CDR3 DNA is TGTGCCAGCAGCTTGAAAGGGAAGACCAATGAGCAGTTCTTC. Translation: CASSLKGKTNEQFF. The full variable domain, its missing parts supplied by reference TRBV5-8 and TRBJ2-1, is EAGVTQSPTHLIKTRGQQATLRCSPISGHTSVYWYQQALGLGLQFLLWYDEGEERNRGNFPPRFSGRQFPNYSSELNVNALELEDSALYLCASSLKGKTNEQFFGPGTRLTVL.

In its sample, this clonotype was seen many times. The chain is built from TRBV12-3 or TRBV12-4 and TRBJ2-3; 15 bases align to TRBD2. Germline trimming cut 3 bases from V and 3 bases from J; bases unmatched to any gene: 4. CDR3 length equals 17 residues. CDR3 DNA sequence: TGTGCCAGCAGTTTTGGGACTAGCGGGAGGTGGACAGATACGCAGTATTTT. It specifies CASSFGTSGRWTDTQYF.

V and J are TRBV2 and TRBJ1-6, with a tentative D call TRBD1 (5 bases). The CDR3 runs 17 residues. V gave up 2 bases and J gave up 7 bases, with 18 bases separating them. CDR1 is SNHLY, CDR2 FYNNEI, per germline. CDR3 region: CASSESRRVAGNSPLHF. The DNA for the CDR3 is TGTGCCAGCAGTGAATCTCGCAGGGTTGCGGGAAATTCACCCCTCCACTTT.

The V call is TRBV6-5, the J call TRBJ1-3; D gene ambiguous. Deletions cut 3 bases from V and 2 bases from J, with 11 bases between. This CDR3 is 15 amino acids long. Looked up from germline, CDR1 is MNHEY and CDR2 is SVGAGI. CDR3 region: CASSYTRVPGNTIYF. The CDR3 DNA reads TGTGCCAGCAGTTATACCCGAGTGCCTGGAAACACCATATATTTT.

This clonotype was seen a handful of times. This chain links TRBV15 with TRBJ1-4; unclear D gene. Trimming pared 5 bases from V and 7 bases from J, leaving 11 bases between. The CDR3 covers 13 residues. Germline CDR1 is LNHNV and CDR2 is YYDKDF (reference sequence). CDR3 DNA sequence: TGTGCCACCAGCCCCCGGGGAGCTGAAAAACTGTTTTTT. Its protein product is CATSPRGAEKLFF.

V and J are TRBV7-3 and TRBJ2-2, with TRBD1 matching 8 bases. This CDR3 comprises 16 residues. V lost 0 bases and J lost 0; bases outside the gene matches: 0. Germline-derived CDR1 and CDR2 are SGHTA and FQGTGA. The CDR3 DNA sequence: TGTGCCAGCAGCTTAACGGACAGGGCGAACACCGGGGAGCTGTTTTTT. It translates to CASSLTDRANTGELFF.

This clonotype was observed a few times. This chain joins TRBV7-6 and TRBJ1-5; D possibly corresponds to TRBD1 (6 bases). Germline lookup yields CDR1 SGHVS and CDR2 FNYEAQ. V was cut by 1 base and J by 0 bases, with 10 bases left in between. The CDR3 spans 16 residues. In DNA form, the CDR3 reads TGTGCCAGCAGCTTAGAATCCAGGGGTAGCAATCAGCCCCAGCATTTT. It encodes CASSLESRGSNQPQHF. Filled out from reference TRBV7-6 and TRBJ1-5, the complete variable domain reads GAGVSQSPRYKVTKRGQDVALRCDPISGHVSLYWYRQALGQGPEFLTYFNYEAQQDKSGLPNDRFSAERPEGSISTLTIQRTEQRDSAMYRCASSLESRGSNQPQHFGDGTRLSIL.

A few counts support this clonotype. The chain carries TRBV12-3 or TRBV12-4 and TRBJ2-7; D gene uncertain. The CDR3 is 12 amino acids. Trimming removed 6 bases from V and 4 bases from J, with 10 bases in between. CDR3 loop: CASSYQIYEQYF. For the CDR3, the DNA is TGTGCCAGCAGCTATCAAATATACGAGCAGTACTTC.

This clonotype was detected a few times. The V gene is TRBV11-2, the J gene TRBJ2-7; the D is unclear. Trimming pared 0 bases from V and 9 bases from J, leaving 9 bases between. Per germline, CDR1 SGHAT and CDR2 FQNNGV. The CDR3 has 12 residues. The CDR3 spells CASSLEGFGQYF. The DNA of the CDR3 is TGTGCCAGCAGCTTAGAGGGTTTCGGGCAGTACTTC.

This chain links TRBV6-1 with TRBJ2-7; 11 bases map to TRBD1. CDR3 length: 15 residues. J lost 3 bases, V lost 6 bases, and 7 bases had no gene match. CDR1 and CDR2 (germline): MNHNS, SASEGT. CDR3 region: CASSLFGTGGYEQYF. The CDR3 region has the DNA TGTGCCAGCAGCCTGTTCGGGACAGGGGGCTACGAGCAGTACTTC.

The rearrangement uses TRBV25-1 and TRBJ2-4; 7 nucleotides align to TRBD1. CDR3 size: 14 residues. J gave up 3 bases and V 10 bases, and 9 bases lay outside the gene matches. Per germline, CDR1 MGHDK and CDR2 SYGVNS. The CDR3 region has the DNA TGTGCCACCACTCCCCGGGACAGCAAAAACATTCAGTACTTC. Protein product: CATTPRDSKNIQYF.

This clonotype was detected only a few times. V gene TRBV27 combines with J gene TRBJ2-1; D perhaps matches TRBD1 (6 bases). CDR3 length: 17 residues. With 2 bases removed from V and 0 bases from J, the gap between germline ends came to 14 bases. Germline CDR1 reads MNHEY; CDR2 reads SMNVEV (reference sequence). The CDR3 sequence is CASSLDSRGSSYNEQFF. As DNA, the CDR3 is TGTGCCAGCAGTTTAGACAGTAGGGGGAGCTCCTACAATGAGCAGTTCTTC.

This clonotype showed up many times. CDR3 in amino acids: CASSYGTSGGDEQFF. The CDR3 bases are TGTGCCAGCAGTTACGGGACTAGCGGGGGCGATGAGCAGTTCTTC. The V gene is TRBV6-2 or TRBV6-3, the J gene TRBJ2-1; 14 positions match TRBD2. From germline, CDR1 is MNHEY and CDR2 SVGEGT. This CDR3 spans 15 amino acids. J lost 8 bases, V lost 2 bases, and 2 bases had no gene match.

The sample holds many counts of this clonotype. The CDR3 here is CASSVADTQYF. The CDR3 DNA sequence: TGTGCCAGCAGTGTTGCAGATACGCAGTATTTT. The chain combines TRBV2 with TRBJ2-3; D is unclear. Germline CDR1 SNHLY, CDR2 FYNNEI. The CDR3 totals 11 residues. V dropped 4 bases and J dropped 4 bases, with 3 bases sitting between them.

The chain recombines TRBV3-1 with TRBJ1-3; 7 bases are a match to TRBD1. CDR1 and CDR2 (germline): LGHDT, YNNKEL (reference sequence). With V trimmed by 3 bases and J by 4 bases, 6 bases remained unmatched. The length of the CDR3 is 15 residues. The DNA of the CDR3 is TGTGCCAGCAGCCACTCTACAGGGGTCGGAAACACCATATATTTT. It encodes CASSHSTGVGNTIYF. The whole variable domain, filled in from reference TRBV3-1 and TRBJ1-3, reads DTAVSQTPKYLVTQMGNDKSIKCEQNLGHDTMYWYKQDSKKFLKIMFSYNNKELIINETVPNRFSPKSPDKAHLNLHINSLELGDSAVYFCASSHSTGVGNTIYFGEGSWLTVV.

The chain is built from TRBV6-5 and TRBJ2-6, with D unresolved. The CDR3 extends over 17 amino acids. V lost 2 bases and J 4 bases, leaving 15 bases between the germline ends. Germline CDR1 is MNHEY and CDR2 is SVGAGI. Here the CDR3 reads CASSYLGPDSGANVLTF. In DNA form, the CDR3 reads TGTGCCAGCAGTTACCTCGGGCCCGATTCGGGGGCCAACGTCCTGACTTTC.

The sample holds a few counts of this clonotype. The CDR3 reads CASSGRTGLSYEQYF. The CDR3 DNA sequence: TGCGCCAGCAGCGGGAGGACAGGCCTCTCCTACGAGCAGTACTTC. The chain combines TRBV5-1 with TRBJ2-7; D might be TRBD1 (7 bases). The CDR3 consists of 15 residues. V lost 4 bases and J lost 0, with 14 bases in between. In germline, CDR1 is SGHRS, CDR2 YFSETQ.

This clonotype has at least ten counts. This CDR3 reads CSARVVGTATSYEQYF. The CDR3 region has the DNA TGCAGTGCTAGAGTAGTCGGGACAGCTACCTCCTACGAGCAGTACTTC. V usage is TRBV20-1 and J usage is TRBJ2-7, with 7 bases that match TRBD1. The CDR3 totals 16 residues. CDR1 is DFQATT, CDR2 SNEGSKA, per germline (reference sequence). The junction had 9 bases not matched to a gene; V was cut back by 1 base and J by 0 bases.

This clonotype was recorded at least ten times. This sequence joins TRBV15 and TRBJ1-2; D is undetermined. The V and J ends lost 0 bases and 0 bases respectively, with 8 bases between them. The CDR3 consists of 15 residues. Germline assignment: CDR1 LNHNV and CDR2 YYDKDF (reference sequence). CDR3 in DNA: TGTGCCACCAGCAGAGACCGGGGAGCTAACTATGGCTACACCTTC. Its protein product is CATSRDRGANYGYTF.

J is TRBJ2-3 and V is TRBV29-1; 15 bases are a match to TRBD2. CDR3 length equals 15 residues. Germline V gene data show CDR1 as SQVTM and CDR2 as ANQGSEA. After removal of 4 bases from V and 2 bases from J, the junction contained 1 base not matched to a gene. This CDR3 is CSVGTSGGATDTQYF. Here the CDR3 DNA reads TGCAGCGTTGGGACTAGCGGGGGGGCCACAGATACGCAGTATTTT.

On this clonotype: The DNA is left out, because the CDR3 cannot be placed on it with certainty; the CDR3 is given as TCRdb lists it. V is TRBV4-2 and J is TRBJ2-5; the table gives TRBD2 as D, unverified against the DNA. The CDR3 has 14 amino acids, counting both end residues. The germline V gene has CDR1 LGHNA and CDR2 YNFKEQ. CDR3 sequence reads: CASSQDWASGTSDF.